The 10 T cell receptor beta chains below were found in one sample sequenced in a study of T cell clonality in common variable immunodeficiency. Data came from immunoSEQ multiplex PCR; TCRdb stores just in-frame clones and leaves some out. This repertoire holds roughly 32,000 clones, and none appear only once. The sample taken for sequencing was peripheral blood mononuclear cells. These receptors came from a person aged 18 to 70 in good health.

This clone was seen many times. The read ends 3 residues early relative to the CDR3; the germline J gene fills the gap. The chain recombines TRBV4-1 with TRBJ1-2, with 8 bases identical to TRBD1. V was clipped by 6 bases and J by 4 bases; unmatched bases: 7. Looked up from germline, CDR1 is MGHRA and CDR2 is YSYEKL. This CDR3 has 14 amino acids. CDR3 DNA, as far as it was read: TGCGCCAGCAGTCACGGGACAGGCGGCTATGGC. As protein: CASSHGTGGYG. The entire CDR3 reads CASSHGTGGYGYTF.

This clone appeared a few times. The CDR3 extends 3 residues past the end of the read, so its final part is completed from the germline J gene. The V gene is TRBV2, the J gene TRBJ1-6; a weak D match, TRBD1 (6 bases). This CDR3 comprises 15 residues. V lost 2 bases to trimming and J lost 7 bases, with 12 bases between them. Germline assignment: CDR1 SNHLY and CDR2 FYNNEI. The part of the CDR3 DNA that was read is TGTGCCAGCAGTGAATATGGGGGCTCGAATTCACCC. Protein: CASSEYGGSNSP. The complete CDR3 protein is CASSEYGGSNSPLHF.

Remarks on this clone: The CDR3 end is not reached by the read, which stops 3 residues before it; the germline J gene fills it in. The chain carries TRBV19 and TRBJ1-3; TRBD1 agrees at 7 bases. The ends lost 7 bases at V and 4 bases at J; junction bases unmatched: 13. Germline values: CDR1 LNHDA, CDR2 SQIVND (reference sequence). The CDR3 consists of 16 residues. This chain's CDR3 is CASISGTADFGNTIYF. CDR3 DNA, as far as it was read: TGTGCCAGTATCTCCGGGACAGCAGATTTCGGAAACACC. Combining the CDR3 with reference TRBV19 and TRBJ1-3 gives the whole variable domain DGGITQSPKYLFRKEGQNVTLSCEQNLNHDAMYWYRQDPGQGLRLIYYSQIVNDFQKGDIAEGYSVSREKKESFPLTVTSAQKNPTAFYLCASISGTADFGNTIYFGEGSWLTVV.

This clone was seen at least ten times. The CDR3 end lies 3 residues beyond the end of the read and is filled in from the germline J gene. This chain connects TRBV19 to TRBJ1-6; D is ambiguous. This CDR3 is 15 amino acids long. Germline V gives CDR1 LNHDA, CDR2 SQIVND (reference sequence). V was pared by 7 bases and J by 7 bases, with 17 bases between. CDR3 in amino acids: CASNTAGLENSPLHF. Incomplete CDR3 DNA: TGTGCCAGTAACACGGCAGGATTGGAAAATTCACCC. The variable domain in full, with the rest retrieved from reference TRBV19 and TRBJ1-6, is DGGITQSPKYLFRKEGQNVTLSCEQNLNHDAMYWYRQDPGQGLRLIYYSQIVNDFQKGDIAEGYSVSREKKESFPLTVTSAQKNPTAFYLCASNTAGLENSPLHFGNGTRLTVT.

This clone was picked up many times. The read comes to an end 3 residues before the CDR3 does, leaving the germline J gene to fill in the end. This rearrangement joins TRBV7-2 to TRBJ2-7; the D gene is possibly TRBD1 (6 bases). Germline-derived CDR1 and CDR2 are SGHTA and FQGNSA. This CDR3 is 12 amino acids long. The V end lost 8 bases, the J end lost 5 bases, and 13 bases lay between the germline ends. The CDR3 bases that were read are TGTGCCAGCCGCCGGGACACCAACGAG. This codes for CASRRDTNE. The entire CDR3 protein is CASRRDTNEQYF. The entire variable domain, with the rest obtained from reference TRBV7-2 and TRBJ2-7, is as follows: GAGVSQSPSNKVTEKGKDVELRCDPISGHTALYWYRQSLGQGLEFLIYFQGNSAPDKSGLPSDRFSAERTGGSVSTLTIQRTQQEDSAVYLCASRRDTNEQYFGPGTRLTVT.

This clone was detected many times. Here the CDR3 reads CAWSVVGRGMDSEQFF. The CDR3 DNA, read in part, is TGTGCCTGGAGTGTTGTCGGGAGGGGAATGGACAGTGAG. The chain employs TRBV30 and TRBJ2-1, with 8 positions matching TRBD2. The CDR3 extends 3 residues past the end of the read, so its final part is completed from the germline J gene. V lost 0 bases, J lost 9 bases, and 13 bases stayed unmatched. The CDR3 covers 16 residues. Germline V gives CDR1 GTSNPN, CDR2 SVGIG (reference sequence). The full variable domain, with the rest looked up from reference TRBV30 and TRBJ2-1, is SQTIHQWPATLVQPVGSPLSLECTVEGTSNPNLYWYRQAAGRGLQLLFYSVGIGQISSEVPQNLSASRPQDRQFILSSKKLLLSDSGFYLCAWSVVGRGMDSEQFFGPGTRLTVL.

This clone was seen ten or more times. The sequence runs out 3 residues before the end of the CDR3; the remainder is reconstructed from the germline J gene. This sequence joins TRBV7-3 and TRBJ1-2; the D gene is possibly TRBD1 (6 bases). Germline V CDR1 and CDR2: SGHTA, FQGTGA. The CDR3 length is 15 residues. V lost 5 bases, J lost 6 bases, and 19 bases lay in between. The CDR3 reads CASSLDSQGFDGYTF. The part of the CDR3 DNA that was read is TGTGCCAGCAGCCTAGATTCCCAGGGGTTTGATGGC.

As to this clone: The read halts 3 residues ahead of the CDR3 end, with the missing end drawn from the germline J gene. The V gene is TRBV5-1, the J gene TRBJ2-7; D is unclear. Germline loops: CDR1 SGHRS, CDR2 YFSETQ. This CDR3 is built from 14 residues. The V end lost 1 base, the J end lost 1 base, and 9 bases lay between the germline ends. CDR3 loop: CASSLRLASYEQYF. The sequenced part of the CDR3 DNA is TGCGCCAGCAGCTTGAGACTCGCTTCCTACGAG.

As to this clone: A read error may produce the germline difference seen at one junction end. The read ends 3 residues early relative to the CDR3; the germline J gene fills the gap. The chain links TRBV5-6 to TRBJ1-1, with 9 bases fitting TRBD1. In germline, CDR1 is SGHDT, CDR2 YYEEEE. This CDR3 contains 14 residues. CDR3 region: CASSWDRVNTKAFF. Partial CDR3 DNA: TGTGCCAGCAGCTGGGACAGGGTCAACACTAAA. Complete variable domain (other parts from reference TRBV5-6 and TRBJ1-1): DAGVTQSPTHLIKTRGQQVTLRCSPKSGHDTVSWYQQALGQGPQFIFQYYEEEERQRGNFPDRFSGHQFPNYSSELNVNALLLGDSALYLCASSWDRVNTKAFFGQGTRLTVV.

This clone was recorded a few times. The read ends 3 residues early relative to the CDR3; the germline J gene fills the gap. The gene calls are TRBV18 and TRBJ2-3; TRBD2 agrees at 11 bases. This CDR3 spans 17 amino acids. The germline V gene has CDR1 KGHSH and CDR2 LQKENI. The CDR3 sequence: CASSQTNIAGGSETQYF. The covered CDR3 bases are TGTGCCAGCTCACAAACCAATATAGCGGGAGGGTCGGAGACG.